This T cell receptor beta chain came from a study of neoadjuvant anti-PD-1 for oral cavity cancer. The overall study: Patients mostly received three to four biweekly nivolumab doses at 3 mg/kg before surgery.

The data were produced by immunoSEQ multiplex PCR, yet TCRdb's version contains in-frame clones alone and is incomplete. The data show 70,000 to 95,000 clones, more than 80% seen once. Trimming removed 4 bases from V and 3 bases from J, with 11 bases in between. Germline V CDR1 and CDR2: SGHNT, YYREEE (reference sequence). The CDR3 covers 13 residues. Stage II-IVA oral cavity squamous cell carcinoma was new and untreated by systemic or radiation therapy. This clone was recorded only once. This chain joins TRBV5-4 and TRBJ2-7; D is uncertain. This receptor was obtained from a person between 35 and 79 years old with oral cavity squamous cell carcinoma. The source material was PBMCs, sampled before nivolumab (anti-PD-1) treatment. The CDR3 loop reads CASSESLYYEQYF. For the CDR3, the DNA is TGTGCCAGCAGCGAATCCTTGTACTACGAGCAGTACTTC.